This entry lists 9 T cell receptor beta chains sequenced from one sample in a study of blood T cell repertoires in COVID-19. The assay was immunoSEQ multiplex PCR, and TCRdb's table has in-frame clones only and misses some. The table includes about 300,000 clones, roughly 89% detected once. Sequencing input: PBMCs or T cells enriched from blood (not recorded which). The receptors were gathered from a woman aged 50 to 60 who had been exposed to COVID-19.

The chain carries TRBV7-2 and TRBJ1-1; D possibly corresponds to TRBD1 (5 bases). Germline V gene lookup returns CDR1 SGHTA and CDR2 FQGNSA. This CDR3 region has 15 residues. Trimming shortened V by 5 bases and J by 0 bases, and 13 bases separated the two germline ends. CDR3 bases: TGTGCCAGCAGCCACCGCGGGGCGATGAACACTGAAGCTTTCTTT. Residues: CASSHRGAMNTEAFF.

The rearrangement uses TRBV14 and TRBJ2-7; 8 bases map to TRBD1. The CDR3 contains 15 residues. The V segment lost 1 base and the J segment 4 bases; nucleotides outside the gene matches: 6. Germline V lookup: CDR1 SGHDN, CDR2 FVKESK. The CDR3 protein is CASSQARGRDYEQYF. The CDR3 coding sequence is TGTGCCAGCAGCCAAGCCAGGGGGCGCGATTACGAGCAGTACTTC. Full variable domain (missing parts from reference TRBV14 and TRBJ2-7): EAGVTQFPSHSVIEKGQTVTLRCDPISGHDNLYWYRRVMGKEIKFLLHFVKESKQDESGMPNNRFLAERTGGTYSTLKVQPAELEDSGVYFCASSQARGRDYEQYFGPGTRLTVT.

This chain links TRBV5-4 with TRBJ2-4; maybe TRBD2 (6 bases). Trimming stripped 3 bases from V and 8 bases from J, with 24 bases between. Germline assignment: CDR1 SGHNT and CDR2 YYREEE (reference sequence). The CDR3 loop spans 17 amino acids. This chain's CDR3 is CASSSNVRDLGSDIQYF. The DNA for the CDR3 is TGTGCCAGCAGCTCGAACGTCCGGGACTTGGGCTCGGACATTCAGTACTTC.

The chain couples TRBV14 to TRBJ2-2; the match to TRBD1 covers 7 bases. This CDR3 region has 15 residues. The junction had 1 base not matched to a gene; V was cut back by 1 base and J by 2 bases. Germline V gives CDR1 SGHDN, CDR2 FVKESK. The chain's CDR3 is CASSQGDRNTGELFF. The CDR3 coding sequence is TGTGCCAGCAGCCAAGGGGACAGAAACACCGGGGAGCTGTTTTTT.

The chain has TRBV19 and TRBJ2-7, with 8 nucleotides matching TRBD2. The CDR3 has 17 amino acids. Trimming cost V 1 base and J 2 bases; bases outside gene matches: 10. Germline V CDR1 and CDR2: LNHDA, SQIVND (reference sequence). The CDR3 DNA reads as TGTGCCAGTAGTATAGGACTAGCGAGAACAGCACCCTACGAGCAGTACTTC. Its protein product is CASSIGLARTAPYEQYF. The full variable domain, in which reference TRBV19 and TRBJ2-7 provide the parts outside the CDR3, is DGGITQSPKYLFRKEGQNVTLSCEQNLNHDAMYWYRQDPGQGLRLIYYSQIVNDFQKGDIAEGYSVSREKKESFPLTVTSAQKNPTAFYLCASSIGLARTAPYEQYFGPGTRLTVT.

The chain is built from TRBV28 and TRBJ1-2; possibly TRBD1 for D (6 bases). In germline, CDR1 is MDHEN, CDR2 SYDVKM. Deletions cut 3 bases from V and 4 bases from J, with 12 bases between. CDR3 length: 14 residues. The CDR3 sequence is CASSFGQNPYGYTF. In nucleotides, the CDR3 is TGTGCCAGCAGTTTTGGACAGAACCCCTATGGCTACACCTTC.

The chain has TRBV6-5 and TRBJ1-2, with 8 bases fitting TRBD1. The germline V gene encodes CDR1 MNHEY and CDR2 SVGAGI. V trimming: 6 bases; J trimming: 8 bases; junction bases outside the gene matches: 5. There are 12 residues in the CDR3. Here the CDR3 reads CASRTTGVGYTF. The CDR3 nucleotides read TGTGCCAGCAGGACGACAGGGGTCGGCTACACCTTC.

The chain is built from TRBV5-1 and TRBJ2-1; D is possibly TRBD1 (6 bases). In germline, CDR1 is SGHRS, CDR2 YFSETQ. CDR3 length: 12 amino acids. Trimming shortened V by 5 bases and J by 10 bases, and 13 bases separated the two germline ends. The CDR3 protein is CASSFSGTEQFF. The CDR3 bases are TGCGCCAGCAGTTTCTCCGGGACAGAGCAGTTCTTC.

The gene calls are TRBV7-9 and TRBJ2-7; no reliable D call. The germline V and J ends were trimmed by 1 base and 0 bases, with 10 bases remaining between them. The CDR3 covers 15 residues. The germline gives CDR1 SEHNR, CDR2 FQNEAQ (reference sequence). This CDR3 reads CASSLGLPGSYEQYF. In DNA, the CDR3 is TGTGCCAGCAGCTTAGGTCTCCCAGGCTCCTACGAGCAGTACTTC.